The sequence of this T cell receptor beta chain was determined in a study of T cell changes during pregnancy in multiple sclerosis. CDR1 is SGHAT, CDR2 FQNNGV, per germline. V lost 1 base to trimming and J lost 5 bases, with 14 bases between them. The CDR3 length is 16 residues. Clones were sequenced by immunoSEQ multiplex PCR, and TCRdb holds only the in-frame ones, with some missing. The profile covers 25,000 to 35,000 clones, with 85% to 90% appearing a single time and under 0.75% taken by the ten largest. The clonotype was recovered from a female donor in good health, enrolled as a control in a pregnancy study. The chain carries TRBV11-2 and TRBJ2-2, with D perhaps matching TRBD2 (5 bases). The sequencing here drew on CD4+ T cells from peripheral blood mononuclear cells, taken in the third trimester of pregnancy. The CDR3 DNA follows: TGTGCCAGCAGCTTAGCCGGGGTCTTATCGACCGGGGAGCTGTTTTTT. Protein sequence: CASSLAGVLSTGELFF.